The 11 T cell receptor beta chains below come from one sample, sequenced in a study of T cell responses to AZD1222 COVID-19 vaccine. TCRdb's copy holds only in-frame clones and misses some; the assay was immunoSEQ multiplex PCR. The table lists some 150,000 clones, just over 90% of them singletons, with 2.6% in the top ten. The material sequenced was peripheral blood, taken on day 0 of AZD1222 vaccination. The source of these receptors is an adult in good health.

The rearrangement joins TRBV3-1 (or the pseudogene TRBV3-2) to TRBJ2-7; tentatively, D is TRBD2 (5 bases). The CDR3 extends over 12 amino acids. Germline CDR1 LGHDT, CDR2 YNNKEL (reference sequence). Trimming stripped 1 base from V and 6 bases from J, with 7 bases between. The CDR3 nucleotides are TGTGCCAGCAGCCAAGGCGGGCGCGAGCAGTACTTC. Its translation: CASSQGGREQYF.

This sequence joins TRBV7-8 and TRBJ2-1; 8 bases match TRBD1. There are 16 residues in the CDR3. From germline, CDR1 is SGHVS and CDR2 FQNEAQ. V was clipped by 6 bases and J by 3 bases; unmatched bases: 10. The CDR3 sequence: CASSPYDRGGYNEQFF. The CDR3 bases are TGTGCCAGCAGTCCTTATGACAGGGGAGGCTACAATGAGCAGTTCTTC.

This clone occurred a few times. V usage is TRBV6-5 and J usage is TRBJ1-1; 7 nucleotides line up with TRBD1. With V trimmed by 0 bases and J by 5 bases, 9 bases remained unmatched. The CDR3 covers 16 residues. Looked up from germline, CDR1 is MNHEY and CDR2 is SVGAGI. The CDR3 loop is CASSYSSGGGETEAFF. DNA for the CDR3: TGTGCCAGCAGTTACTCGAGCGGAGGGGGCGAGACTGAAGCTTTCTTT.

The genes are TRBV7-9 and TRBJ1-1; D is ambiguous. V dropped 1 base and J dropped 4 bases, with 7 bases sitting between them. This CDR3 spans 13 amino acids. Germline V gene lookup returns CDR1 SEHNR and CDR2 FQNEAQ (reference sequence). The CDR3 sequence is CASSLGQSTEAFF. CDR3 DNA sequence: TGTGCCAGCAGCTTAGGGCAGAGCACTGAAGCTTTCTTT.

This clone was detected only a few times. The rearrangement links TRBV10-3 to TRBJ1-1; 11 bases line up with TRBD1. The CDR3 is made up of 16 amino acids. Germline lookup yields CDR1 ENHRY and CDR2 SYGVKD. The ends lost 0 bases at V and 5 bases at J; junction bases unmatched: 5. As DNA, the CDR3 is TGTGCCATCAGTGAGTCATGGACAGGGGGCAAGACTGAAGCTTTCTTT. This sequence encodes CAISESWTGGKTEAFF.

The chain joins TRBV7-6 to TRBJ2-1; possibly TRBD2 for D (6 bases). Between the trimmed V and J ends, which lost 5 bases and 5 bases, there was a span of 16 bases. The CDR3 sequence is 15 residues long. CDR1 is SGHVS and CDR2 is FNYEAQ in the germline V gene. DNA of the CDR3: TGTGCCAGCAGCGTATCCGGGACTGCCGACAATGAGCAGTTCTTC. This codes for CASSVSGTADNEQFF. Combining the CDR3 with reference TRBV7-6 and TRBJ2-1 gives the whole variable domain GAGVSQSPRYKVTKRGQDVALRCDPISGHVSLYWYRQALGQGPEFLTYFNYEAQQDKSGLPNDRFSAERPEGSISTLTIQRTEQRDSAMYRCASSVSGTADNEQFFGPGTRLTVL.

This clone was detected once. V and J are TRBV27 and TRBJ1-1, with 7 bases aligning to TRBD1. CDR1 MNHEY and CDR2 SMNVEV come from the germline V gene (reference sequence). Losses at the gene ends were 5 bases for V and 4 bases for J; bases not matched to a gene: 7. This CDR3 region has 14 residues. The CDR3 protein is CASSPNRGFTEAFF. CDR3 coding DNA: TGTGCCAGCAGTCCTAACAGGGGATTCACTGAAGCTTTCTTT.

This chain uses TRBV29-1 with TRBJ2-7, with 7 bases lining up with TRBD2. The germline V gene has CDR1 SQVTM and CDR2 ANQGSEA. With V trimmed by 4 bases and J by 6 bases, 9 bases remained unmatched. CDR3 size: 13 residues. CDR3 nucleotides: TGCAGCGTTGGGTTGGCGGGAGAGGGCGAGCAGTACTTC. It codes for CSVGLAGEGEQYF.

This rearrangement joins TRBV27 to TRBJ1-1; perhaps TRBD1 as D (5 bases). The CDR3 covers 15 residues. V shed 0 bases and J shed 1 base, with 9 bases lying between them. CDR1 is MNHEY and CDR2 is SMNVEV in the germline V gene (reference sequence). The DNA for the CDR3 is TGTGCCAGCAGTTTATCAGGGGTTAAGAACACTGAAGCTTTCTTT. It yields the protein CASSLSGVKNTEAFF.

This clone appeared a single time. V usage is TRBV7-9 and J usage is TRBJ1-3, with D perhaps TRBD1 (5 bases). Per the germline V gene, CDR1 is SEHNR and CDR2 is FQNEAQ (reference sequence). This CDR3 region has 16 residues. The V and J ends lost 5 bases and 2 bases respectively, with 16 bases between them. The CDR3, as DNA: TGTGCCAGCAGCAAAAAATCTGGGGACGCTGGAAACACCATATATTTT. It is translated as CASSKKSGDAGNTIYF.

This chain connects TRBV30 to TRBJ2-7; TRBD1 agrees at 9 bases. This CDR3 is built from 17 residues. V was clipped by 3 bases and J by 1 base; unmatched bases: 13. Germline V CDR1 and CDR2: GTSNPN, SVGIG (reference sequence). Here the CDR3 reads CAWRTNPPGQGSYEQYF. In DNA form, the CDR3 reads TGTGCCTGGAGAACCAACCCACCGGGACAGGGATCCTACGAGCAGTACTTC.